This T cell receptor (beta chain) came from a study of identical twins. The study, taken as a whole, reports: Out-of-frame alpha sequences common to twins exhibited a surplus of low generation probability. Insertions were reduced in abundant cord blood beta clonotypes but not in memory repertoires.

All donors were healthy Caucasians. This clonotype was recorded a few times. Its antigen is currently unknown. Each CDR3 protein is one row after TCRdb ran MiXCR on the 5' RACE reads. The top ten hold about 0.25% of the sample, which has 1.5 million or so distinct CDR3 sequences, about 32% seen once. The V gene's germline CDR1 is SGHDN and CDR2 FVKESK. CDR3 length equals 12 residues. This chain connects TRBV14 to TRBJ2-7; D not resolved. The DNA end favors TRBJ2-5, so the J call may be wrong. The receptor was isolated from a newborn girl in good health. Input material: cord blood. CDR3 amino acids: CASSAHWETQYF. CDR3 bases: TGTGCCAGCTCGGCCCATTGGGAGACCCAGTACTTC.